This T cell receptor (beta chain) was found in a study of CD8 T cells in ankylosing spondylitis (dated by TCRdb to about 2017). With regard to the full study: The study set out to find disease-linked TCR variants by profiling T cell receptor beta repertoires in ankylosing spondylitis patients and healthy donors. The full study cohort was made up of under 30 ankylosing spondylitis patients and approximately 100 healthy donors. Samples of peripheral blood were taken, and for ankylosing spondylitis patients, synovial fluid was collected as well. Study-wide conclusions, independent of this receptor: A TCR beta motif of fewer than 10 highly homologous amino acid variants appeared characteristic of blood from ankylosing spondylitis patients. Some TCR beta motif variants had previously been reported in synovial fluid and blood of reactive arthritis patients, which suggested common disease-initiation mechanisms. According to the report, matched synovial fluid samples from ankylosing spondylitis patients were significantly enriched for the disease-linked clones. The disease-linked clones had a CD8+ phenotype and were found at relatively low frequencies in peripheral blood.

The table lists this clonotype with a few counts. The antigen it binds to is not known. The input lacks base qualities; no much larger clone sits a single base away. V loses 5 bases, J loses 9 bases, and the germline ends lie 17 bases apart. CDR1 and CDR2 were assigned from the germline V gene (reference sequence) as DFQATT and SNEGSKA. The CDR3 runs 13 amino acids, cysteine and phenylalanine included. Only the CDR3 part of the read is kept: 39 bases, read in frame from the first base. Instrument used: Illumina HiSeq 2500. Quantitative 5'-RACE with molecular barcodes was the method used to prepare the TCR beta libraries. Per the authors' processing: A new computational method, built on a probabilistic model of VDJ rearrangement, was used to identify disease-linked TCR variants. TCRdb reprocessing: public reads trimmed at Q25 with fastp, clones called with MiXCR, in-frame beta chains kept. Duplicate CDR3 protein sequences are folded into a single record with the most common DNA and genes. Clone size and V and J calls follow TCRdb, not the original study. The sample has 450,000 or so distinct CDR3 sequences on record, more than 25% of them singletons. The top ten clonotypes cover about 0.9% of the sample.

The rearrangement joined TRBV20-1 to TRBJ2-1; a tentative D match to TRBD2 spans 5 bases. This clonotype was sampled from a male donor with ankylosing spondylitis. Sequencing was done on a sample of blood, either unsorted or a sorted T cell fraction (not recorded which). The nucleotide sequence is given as TGCAGTGCTCGTGGGGAGAGCGTTTTTGAGCAGTTCTTC. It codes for CSARGESVFEQFF.